This T cell receptor beta chain derives from a study of blood T cell repertoires in COVID-19. In the study overall: The study drew acute and convalescent COVID-19 samples from the United States, Italy and Spain.

Data came from immunoSEQ multiplex PCR; TCRdb stores just in-frame clones and leaves some out. The sample lists 330,000 or so clones; around 90% were seen once. The CDR3 runs to 14 residues. Germline CDR1 reads SGHRS; CDR2 reads YFSETQ. V dropped 3 bases and J dropped 10; count of bases not matched to a gene: 9. This sequence was found in a woman in her sixties with COVID-19, enrolled during active disease. Sequencing was performed on peripheral blood. The chain employs TRBV5-1 and TRBJ2-3; 9 positions match TRBD1. CDR3 DNA sequence: TGCGCCAGCAGCTCAAAAACAGGGGGCGTGTCGCAGTATTTT. This translates into CASSSKTGGVSQYF.